The clone carrying this T cell receptor (beta chain) has a single count. Its antigen remains unidentified. This CDR3 is 15 amino acids long. Trimming removed 5 bases from V and 2 bases from J, with 10 bases in between. Looked up from germline, CDR1 is MNHEY and CDR2 is SVGEGT. Sequencing was preceded by expansion of antigen-specific CD4+ T cells with viral peptide pools in the ViraFEST assay. Following culture for approximately ten days, CD4+ T cells were isolated. Everyone in the study got two shots of either the BNT162b2 or mRNA-1273 vaccine. Vaccine recipients, nucleocapsid antibody negative, had no prior SARS-CoV-2 infection. The data belong to a study of vaccination effects on CD4 cells after COVID-19. Clones were sequenced by immunoSEQ multiplex PCR, and TCRdb holds only the in-frame ones, with some missing. The sample lists more than 20,000 clones, about 75% seen once, with 5.5% to 8% in the top ten.

Findings and limits, study-wide: A shortage of convalescent patients and an absence of early post-infection timepoints characterized the study. Common cold coronavirus cross-reactivity was shown by only 1 of 255 vaccine-induced clones in healthy vaccinees.

The sample was CD4+ T cells from PBMCs cultured with SARS-CoV-2 spike peptides, taken after COVID-19 vaccination. The chain is built from TRBV6-2 or TRBV6-3 and TRBJ1-6, with a tentative D call TRBD1 (5 bases). The receptor was isolated from a human donor who received a COVID-19 vaccine. Some clones in this sample may be carry-over from other donors' samples. The CDR3 loop reads CASSTQAAYNSPLHF. Here the CDR3 DNA reads TGTGCCAGCAGTACACAGGCTGCCTATAATTCACCCCTCCACTTT.